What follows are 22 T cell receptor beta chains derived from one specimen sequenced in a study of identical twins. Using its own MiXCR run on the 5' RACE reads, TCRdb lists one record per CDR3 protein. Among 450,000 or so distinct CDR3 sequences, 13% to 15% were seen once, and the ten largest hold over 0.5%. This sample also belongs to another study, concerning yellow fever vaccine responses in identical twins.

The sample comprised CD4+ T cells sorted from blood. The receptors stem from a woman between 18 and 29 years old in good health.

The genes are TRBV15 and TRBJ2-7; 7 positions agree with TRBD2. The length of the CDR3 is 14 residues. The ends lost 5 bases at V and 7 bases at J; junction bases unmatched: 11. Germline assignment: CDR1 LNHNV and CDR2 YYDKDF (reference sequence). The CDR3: CATSRKGLLWEQYF. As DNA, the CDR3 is TGTGCCACCAGCCGGAAGGGACTACTATGGGAGCAGTACTTC.

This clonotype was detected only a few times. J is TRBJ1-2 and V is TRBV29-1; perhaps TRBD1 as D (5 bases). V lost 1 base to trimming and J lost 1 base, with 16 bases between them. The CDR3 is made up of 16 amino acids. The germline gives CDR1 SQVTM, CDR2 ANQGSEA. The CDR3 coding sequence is TGCAGCGTTGAAGGCTCTGGAACGAGGGGTAACTATGGCTACACCTTC. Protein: CSVEGSGTRGNYGYTF. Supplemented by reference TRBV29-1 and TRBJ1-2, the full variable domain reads SAVISQKPSRDICQRGTSLTIQCQVDSQVTMMFWYRQQPGQSLTLIATANQGSEATYESGFVIDKFPISRPNLTFSTLTVSNMSPEDSSIYLCSVEGSGTRGNYGYTFGSGTRLTVV.

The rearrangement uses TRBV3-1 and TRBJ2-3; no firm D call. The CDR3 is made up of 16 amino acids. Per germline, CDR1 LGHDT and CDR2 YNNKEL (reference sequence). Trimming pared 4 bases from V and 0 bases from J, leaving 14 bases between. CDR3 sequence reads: CASSLSQRSSTDTQYF. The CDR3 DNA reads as TGTGCCAGCAGCCTCTCCCAGAGATCTAGCACAGATACGCAGTATTTT.

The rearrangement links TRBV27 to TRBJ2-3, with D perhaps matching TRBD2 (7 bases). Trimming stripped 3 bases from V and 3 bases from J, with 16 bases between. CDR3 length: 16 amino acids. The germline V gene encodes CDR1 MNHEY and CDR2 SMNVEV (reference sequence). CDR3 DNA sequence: TGTGCCAGCAGTTTGGGGGGGGGCCGTCGTACAGATACGCAGTATTTT. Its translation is CASSLGGGRRTDTQYF.

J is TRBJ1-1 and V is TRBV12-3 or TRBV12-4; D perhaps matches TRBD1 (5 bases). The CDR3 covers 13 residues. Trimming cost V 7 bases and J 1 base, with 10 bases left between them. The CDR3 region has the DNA TGTGCCAGCAAGGCTAGGGGGAACACTGAAGCTTTCTTT. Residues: CASKARGNTEAFF.

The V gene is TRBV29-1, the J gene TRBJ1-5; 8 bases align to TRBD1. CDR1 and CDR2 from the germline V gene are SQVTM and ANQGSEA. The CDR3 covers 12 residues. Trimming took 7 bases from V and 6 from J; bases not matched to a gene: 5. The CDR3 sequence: CSGYRGGQPQHF. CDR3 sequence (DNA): TGCAGCGGCTACAGGGGGGGTCAGCCCCAGCATTTT.

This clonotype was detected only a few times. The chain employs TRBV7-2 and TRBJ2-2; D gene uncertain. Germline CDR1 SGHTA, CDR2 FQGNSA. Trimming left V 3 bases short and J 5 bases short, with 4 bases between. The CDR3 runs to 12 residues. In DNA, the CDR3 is TGTGCCAGCAGCTTCCAAACCGGGGAGCTGTTTTTT. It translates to CASSFQTGELFF.

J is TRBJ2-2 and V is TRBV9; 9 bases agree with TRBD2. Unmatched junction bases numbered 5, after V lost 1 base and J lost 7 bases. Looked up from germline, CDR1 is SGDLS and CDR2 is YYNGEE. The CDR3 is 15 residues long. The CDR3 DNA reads TGTGCCAGCAGCGTACTAGCGGGGTCCGTCGGGGAGCTGTTTTTT. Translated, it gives CASSVLAGSVGELFF.

The CDR3 DNA reads TGTGCCAGCAGTTCTTTCGGACAGCTTCCCGAGCAGTACTTC. This translates into CASSSFGQLPEQYF. This chain connects TRBV28 to TRBJ2-7; tentative D call: TRBD1 (6 bases). This CDR3 region has 14 residues. The germline CDR1 and CDR2 sequences are MDHEN and SYDVKM. V lost 4 bases and J lost 6, with 16 bases in between. Variable domain in full (rest from reference TRBV28 and TRBJ2-7): DVKVTQSSRYLVKRTGEKVFLECVQDMDHENMFWYRQDPGLGLRLIYFSYDVKMKEKGDIPEGYSVSREKKERFSLILESASTNQTSMYLCASSSFGQLPEQYFGPGTRLTVT.

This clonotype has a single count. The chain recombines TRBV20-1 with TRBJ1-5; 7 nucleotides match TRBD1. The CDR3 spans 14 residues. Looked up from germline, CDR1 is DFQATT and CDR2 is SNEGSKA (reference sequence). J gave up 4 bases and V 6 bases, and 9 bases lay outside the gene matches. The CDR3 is CSAHKGQMNQPQHF. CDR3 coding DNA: TGCAGTGCCCACAAGGGACAGATGAATCAGCCCCAGCATTTT.

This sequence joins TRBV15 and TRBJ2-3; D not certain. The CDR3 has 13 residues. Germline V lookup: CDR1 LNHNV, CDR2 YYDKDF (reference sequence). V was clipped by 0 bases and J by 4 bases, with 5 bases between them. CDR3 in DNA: TGTGCCACCAGCAGAGATTCACCAGATACGCAGTATTTT. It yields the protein CATSRDSPDTQYF.

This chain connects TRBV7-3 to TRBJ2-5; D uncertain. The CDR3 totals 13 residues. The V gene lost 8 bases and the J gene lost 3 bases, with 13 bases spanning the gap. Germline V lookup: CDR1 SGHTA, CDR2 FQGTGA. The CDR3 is CASARRSEETQYF. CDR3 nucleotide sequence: TGTGCCAGCGCCCGCCGGTCCGAAGAGACCCAGTACTTC. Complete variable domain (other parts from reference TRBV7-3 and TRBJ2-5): GAGVSQTPSNKVTEKGKYVELRCDPISGHTALYWYRQSLGQGPEFLIYFQGTGAADDSGLPNDRFFAVRPEGSVSTLKIQRTERGDSAVYLCASARRSEETQYFGPGTRLLVL.

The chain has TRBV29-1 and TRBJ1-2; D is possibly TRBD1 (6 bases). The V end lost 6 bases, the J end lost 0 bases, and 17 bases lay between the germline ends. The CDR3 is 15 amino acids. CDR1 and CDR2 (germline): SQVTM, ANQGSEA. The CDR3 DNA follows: TGCAGCGTGAGGACAGCAACTTTAGCTAACTATGGCTACACCTTC. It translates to CSVRTATLANYGYTF.

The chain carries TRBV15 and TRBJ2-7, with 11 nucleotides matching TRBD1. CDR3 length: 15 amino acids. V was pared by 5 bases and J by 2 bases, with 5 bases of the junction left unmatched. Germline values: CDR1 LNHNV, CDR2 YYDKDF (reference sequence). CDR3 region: CATSARDRGTYEQYF. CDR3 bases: TGTGCCACCAGCGCCCGGGACAGGGGGACCTACGAGCAGTACTTC.

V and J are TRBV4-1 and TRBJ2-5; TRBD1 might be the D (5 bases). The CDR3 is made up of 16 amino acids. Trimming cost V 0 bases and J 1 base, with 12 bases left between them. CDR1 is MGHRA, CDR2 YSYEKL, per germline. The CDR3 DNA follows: TGCGCCAGCAGCCAAGATAGCCAGGGTAGCCAAGAGACCCAGTACTTC. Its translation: CASSQDSQGSQETQYF.

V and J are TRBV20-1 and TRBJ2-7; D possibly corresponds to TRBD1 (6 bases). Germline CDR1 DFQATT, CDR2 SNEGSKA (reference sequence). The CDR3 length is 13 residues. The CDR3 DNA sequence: TGCAGCACCCCTGGGGGCTCGACCTACGAGCAGTACTTC. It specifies CSTPGGSTYEQYF.

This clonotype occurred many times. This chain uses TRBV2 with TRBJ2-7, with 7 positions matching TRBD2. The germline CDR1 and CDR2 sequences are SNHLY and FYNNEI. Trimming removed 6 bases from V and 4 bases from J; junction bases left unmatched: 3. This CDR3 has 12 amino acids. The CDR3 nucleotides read TGTGCCAGCAGCCGTAGCGGGTACGAGCAGTACTTC. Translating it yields CASSRSGYEQYF.

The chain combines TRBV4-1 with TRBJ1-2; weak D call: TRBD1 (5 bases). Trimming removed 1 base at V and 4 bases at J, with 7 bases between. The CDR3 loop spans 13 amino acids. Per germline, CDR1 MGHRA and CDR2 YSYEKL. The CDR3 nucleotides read TGCGCCAGCAGCCAAGTAGGGACCTATGGCTACACCTTC. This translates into CASSQVGTYGYTF.

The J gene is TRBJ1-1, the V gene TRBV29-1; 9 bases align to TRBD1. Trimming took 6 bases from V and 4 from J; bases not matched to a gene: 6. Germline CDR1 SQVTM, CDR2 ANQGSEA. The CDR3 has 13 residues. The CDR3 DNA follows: TGCAGCGTGCCGCCGGGACAGGGCACTGAAGCTTTCTTT. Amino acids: CSVPPGQGTEAFF.

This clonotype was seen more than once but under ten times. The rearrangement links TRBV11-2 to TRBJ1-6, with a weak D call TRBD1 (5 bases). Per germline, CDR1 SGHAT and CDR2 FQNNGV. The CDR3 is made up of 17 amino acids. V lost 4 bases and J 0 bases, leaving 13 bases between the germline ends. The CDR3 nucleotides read TGTGCCAGCAGCTCCTCCCCTCAGGGCTCCTATAATTCACCCCTCCACTTT. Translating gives CASSSSPQGSYNSPLHF.

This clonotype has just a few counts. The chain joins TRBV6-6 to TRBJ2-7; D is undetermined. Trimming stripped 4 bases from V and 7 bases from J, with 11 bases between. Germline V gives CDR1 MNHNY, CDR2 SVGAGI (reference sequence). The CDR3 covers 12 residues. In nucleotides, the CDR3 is TGTGCCAGCAGTTTCTCACCCCAGGAGCAGTACTTC. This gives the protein CASSFSPQEQYF.

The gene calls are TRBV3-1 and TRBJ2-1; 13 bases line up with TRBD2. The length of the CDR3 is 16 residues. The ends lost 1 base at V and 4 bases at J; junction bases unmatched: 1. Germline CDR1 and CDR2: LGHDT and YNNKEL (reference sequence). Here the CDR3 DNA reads TGTGCCAGCAGCCAAGGGGGACTAGCGGGATACAATGAGCAGTTCTTC. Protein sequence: CASSQGGLAGYNEQFF.